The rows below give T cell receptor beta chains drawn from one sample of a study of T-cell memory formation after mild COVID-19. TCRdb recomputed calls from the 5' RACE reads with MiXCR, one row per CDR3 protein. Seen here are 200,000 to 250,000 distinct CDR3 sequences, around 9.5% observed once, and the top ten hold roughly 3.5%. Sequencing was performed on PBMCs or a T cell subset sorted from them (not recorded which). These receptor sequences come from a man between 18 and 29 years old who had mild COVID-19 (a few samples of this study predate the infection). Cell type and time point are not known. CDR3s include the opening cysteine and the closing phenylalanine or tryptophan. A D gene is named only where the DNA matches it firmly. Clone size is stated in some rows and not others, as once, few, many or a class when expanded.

TGTGCCAGCAGCGACCGACAGGGCCCCTATCAAGAGACCCAGTACTTC | CASSDRQGPYQETQYF | many | - | TRBJ2-5 | TRBV3-2
TGCGCCAGCAGCGAGGACATTAACAGAGCCACTGAAGCTTTCTTT | CASSEDINRATEAFF | few | - | TRBJ1-1 | TRBV5-1
TGTGCCAGCAGGATAGCGGGGGGGCCTGATACGCAGTATTTT | CASRIAGGPDTQYF | once | TRBD2 | TRBJ2-3 | TRBV6-6
TGCAGTGCTAGAGTCGCGGGACTAGTAGAGACCCAGTACTTC | CSARVAGLVETQYF | - | TRBD2 | TRBJ2-5 | TRBV20-1
TGTGCCTGGAGTTGGGGAGGCAATCAGCCCCAGCATTTT | CAWSWGGNQPQHF | - | - | TRBJ1-5 | TRBV30
TGTGCCTGGAGTGTAAACGGGTTCAGCTATGGCTACACCTTC | CAWSVNGFSYGYTF | few | - | TRBJ1-2 | TRBV30
TGCGCCAGCAGCCGGGGCCTAGCGGGGGTTTACTCTGGGGCCAACGTCCTGACTTTC | CASSRGLAGVYSGANVLTF | - | TRBD2 | TRBJ2-6 | TRBV4-1
TGCGCCAGCAGCCAAAACTTTGTAGGGGCTGATAATTCACCCCTCCACTTT | CASSQNFVGADNSPLHF | few | - | TRBJ1-6 | TRBV4-3
TGCAGTGCTAGAGATAGACGGTGGGACCTGGCTCCGCAGTATTTT | CSARDRRWDLAPQYF | - | - | TRBJ2-3 | TRBV20-1
TGTGCCAGCAGTTCCATGGGAGGGGATACGCAGTATTTT | CASSSMGGDTQYF | - | TRBD2 | TRBJ2-3 | TRBV12-3/TRBV12-4
TGTGCCAGCAGCCCAACGACAGGTCCTACAGAAGAGACCCAGTACTTC | CASSPTTGPTEETQYF | few | - | TRBJ2-5 | TRBV9
TGTGCCAGCAGTTTATTCGGCGACTCCTACGAGCAGTACTTC | CASSLFGDSYEQYF | few | - | TRBJ2-7 | TRBV28
TGTGCCAGCAAACCACAAGGGGGGACAAGTGCGCATTTT | CASKPQGGTSAHF | - | - | TRBJ2-3 | TRBV6-5
TGTGCCAGCAGCTTAGCTCCGATAGGTAGCGGTTCACCCCTCCACTTT | CASSLAPIGSGSPLHF | - | - | TRBJ1-6 | TRBV11-1
TGTGCCAGCAGTTTGCGGGGGGGGTCGATCTCTGGGGCCAACGTCCTGACTTTC | CASSLRGGSISGANVLTF | - | TRBD2 | TRBJ2-6 | TRBV12-3/TRBV12-4
TGTGCCAGCAGTGACGGAGGGGAAGGGGGTAACTATGGCTACACCTTC | CASSDGGEGGNYGYTF | many | - | TRBJ1-2 | TRBV6-6
TGTGCCAGCAGTTTAGCCGGGGGTGGCTATGGCTACACCTTC | CASSLAGGGYGYTF | many | - | TRBJ1-2 | TRBV12-3/TRBV12-4
TGTGCCATTTCAGGGGGAACTCCGTACACAGATACGCAGTATTTT | CAISGGTPYTDTQYF | few | TRBD1 | TRBJ2-3 | TRBV10-3
TGTGCCAGCAGGGGAAGGGGGAGATGGGAGACCCAGTACTTC | CASRGRGRWETQYF | many | - | TRBJ2-5 | TRBV28
TGTGCCAGCAGCTTACGCAGGGATTCACCCCTCCACTTT | CASSLRRDSPLHF | - | - | TRBJ1-6 | TRBV7-9
TGCGCCAGCAGCTATCGGCAGGAGACCCACGAGCAGTACTTC | CASSYRQETHEQYF | few | - | TRBJ2-7 | TRBV5-1
TGCGCCAGCAGCTTGGATGGGGGAGCCTATGGCTACACCTTC | CASSLDGGAYGYTF | few | - | TRBJ1-2 | TRBV5-1
TGTGCCAGCCAGTACGACAGGAACACTGAAGCTTTCTTT | CASQYDRNTEAFF | few | - | TRBJ1-1 | TRBV7-2
TGTGCCACCAGCAGAGATTGGGGCAGACAGGGAATTAGTGACATTCAGTACTTC | CATSRDWGRQGISDIQYF | few | TRBD1 | TRBJ2-4 | TRBV15
TGTGCCAGCAGTTACCTAGCCGACAATGAGCAGTTCTTC | CASSYLADNEQFF | many | - | TRBJ2-1 | TRBV6-2/TRBV6-3
TGCGCCAGCAGCTTGGTAGGGTTCCAAGAGACCCAGTACTTC | CASSLVGFQETQYF | - | - | TRBJ2-5 | TRBV5-1
TGCGCCAGCAGCCAGGGACAGGGGCCTAGCACAGATACGCAGTATTTT | CASSQGQGPSTDTQYF | few | TRBD1 | TRBJ2-3 | TRBV4-1
TGTGCCAGCTCACCATTCCAGGGCGCGGGTCAGCCCCAGCATTTT | CASSPFQGAGQPQHF | many | - | TRBJ1-5 | TRBV18
TGTGCCAGCAGTTTAAGACAGAGGGATCAGCCCCAGCATTTT | CASSLRQRDQPQHF | - | - | TRBJ1-5 | TRBV12-3/TRBV12-4
TGCGCCAGCAGCTTGGTAATGATCTCAGATACGCAGTATTTT | CASSLVMISDTQYF | few | - | TRBJ2-3 | TRBV5-1
TGCGCCAGCAGCGACCGGGACAGGGATGGCTACACCTTC | CASSDRDRDGYTF | many | TRBD1 | TRBJ1-2 | TRBV5-1
TGTGCCAGCAGTCTGAACCACTGGCGCGATACGCAGTATTTT | CASSLNHWRDTQYF | - | - | TRBJ2-3 | TRBV9
TGTGCCAGCAGTTACCGATCGAGGCAGGGCGGCGGCTATGGCTACACCTTC | CASSYRSRQGGGYGYTF | - | - | TRBJ1-2 | TRBV6-5
TGCAGCGTTGCGGGGGCGACAGGATTAAATCAGCCCCAGCATTTT | CSVAGATGLNQPQHF | few | - | TRBJ1-5 | TRBV29-1
TGTGCCAGCAGCCAATCTTCCAGGACCTTTAGCAATCAGCCCCAGCATTTT | CASSQSSRTFSNQPQHF | many | - | TRBJ1-5 | TRBV7-2
TGCGCAAGCAGCATTCTAGGGGGCAGGGAGACCCAGTACTTC | CASSILGGRETQYF | - | TRBD1 | TRBJ2-5 | TRBV5-1
TGCGCCAGCAGTGCGGTAGGGCAGTCAAAAGATACGCAGTATTTT | CASSAVGQSKDTQYF | - | - | TRBJ2-3 | TRBV5-1
TGTGCCAGCAGCGGGGGCCCTACCTACGAGCAGTACTTC | CASSGGPTYEQYF | few | - | TRBJ2-7 | TRBV9
TGCGCCAGCAGCTGGGAGACGTCTAACTATGGCTACACCTTC | CASSWETSNYGYTF | few | - | TRBJ1-2 | TRBV5-1
TGCAGCGTTGAAGGGGGCAGGGCAGATACGCAGTATTTT | CSVEGGRADTQYF | few | - | TRBJ2-3 | TRBV29-1
TGTGCCAGCAGGAGGACAGGGCCTAATCAGCCCCAGCATTTT | CASRRTGPNQPQHF | - | TRBD1 | TRBJ1-5 | TRBV6-2/TRBV6-3
TGTGCCAGCAGCTGGAAGTGGGAGACCCAGTACTTC | CASSWKWETQYF | - | - | TRBJ2-5 | TRBV7-2
TGTGCCAGCAGCTTAGAGCGGGACAGTGAAGCTTTCTTT | CASSLERDSEAFF | many | TRBD1 | TRBJ1-1 | TRBV11-2
TGCGCCAGCAGCCGTGACAGGAAGAACACTGAAGCTTTCTTT | CASSRDRKNTEAFF | many | - | TRBJ1-1 | TRBV4-3
TGTGCCAGCAGCTCCCAATCGACTAGCGGGGGCACAGATACGCAGTATTTT | CASSSQSTSGGTDTQYF | - | TRBD2 | TRBJ2-3 | TRBV7-2
TGTGCCAGCAGCTTAGACTACTCCTACGAGCAGTACTTC | CASSLDYSYEQYF | - | - | TRBJ2-7 | TRBV7-9